These T cell receptor beta chains were read from a single sample in a study of blood T cell repertoires in COVID-19. Sequencing used immunoSEQ multiplex PCR; TCRdb keeps in-frame clones, though not all of them. The table shows 180,000 or so clones, with 75% to 90% occurring only once. Material: PBMCs or T cells enriched from blood (not recorded which). All receptors derive from a woman between 50 and 59 years old who had recovered from COVID-19. The CDR3 runs from the conserved cysteine through the conserved F or W. The D gene is left open where the match is weak. Only part of the rows carry a size: once, few, many, or a class if the clone is expanded.

D	V	J	size	DNA	CDR3
TRBD2	TRBV6-5	TRBJ2-1	-	TGTGCCAGCAAAACTGCTAGCGGGGCCGAGCAGTTCTTC	CASKTASGAEQFF
-	TRBV5-1	TRBJ2-1	-	TGCGCCAGCAGCCCCTTAGCGGAAGGGGGCCATGAGCAGTTCTTC	CASSPLAEGGHEQFF
-	TRBV25-1	TRBJ2-2	few	TGTGCCAGCAGTGGTTGGAGTTCGGTTGACGGGGAGCTGTTTTTT	CASSGWSSVDGELFF
TRBD1	TRBV7-8	TRBJ1-5	few	TGTGCCAGCAGCTTACGGGGAAGGACAGGGGCCAGATATAGCAATCAGCCCCAGCATTTT	CASSLRGRTGARYSNQPQHF
-	TRBV30	TRBJ1-2	-	TGTGCCTGGAGTACCCTGGAGTATTATGGCTACACCTTC	CAWSTLEYYGYTF
TRBD1	TRBV9	TRBJ1-2	-	TGTGCCAGCAGCGTAGTGGCAGGGGGGCTCTATGGCTACACCTTC	CASSVVAGGLYGYTF
TRBD1	TRBV5-1	TRBJ1-1	-	TGCGCCAGCAGCCCGAACACAGGGGGCAGCGCTGAAGCTTTCTTT	CASSPNTGGSAEAFF
-	TRBV9	TRBJ1-5	-	TGTGCCAGCAGCCCCCGGGGGATAGGCAATCAGCCCCAGCATTTT	CASSPRGIGNQPQHF
TRBD1	TRBV27	TRBJ1-5	-	TGTGCCAGCAGTTCAAGGACAGGTTATAGCAATCAGCCCCAGCATTTT	CASSSRTGYSNQPQHF
TRBD1	TRBV30	TRBJ1-2	-	TGTGCCTGGGAGGGGGCGGACGGCTACACCTTC	CAWEGADGYTF
-	TRBV6-1	TRBJ1-3	-	TGTGCCAGCAGTGATGGGCCAGGGGTAGGTGGAAACACCATATATTTT	CASSDGPGVGGNTIYF
-	TRBV2	TRBJ2-1	many	TGTGCCAGCACGGAGATCCGCGCGCGTGAGCAGTTCTTC	CASTEIRAREQFF
-	TRBV28	TRBJ1-3	-	TGTGCCAGCAAACCACATGGCGGAAACACCATATATTTT	CASKPHGGNTIYF
-	TRBV10-3	TRBJ1-2	-	TGTGCCATCAGGAGGGAACAATCTAACTATGGCTACACCTTC	CAIRREQSNYGYTF
TRBD1	TRBV5-1	TRBJ2-5	-	TGCGCCAGCAGCTCGACAGGGCAGGGAGAGACCCAGTACTTC	CASSSTGQGETQYF
-	TRBV9	TRBJ2-1	-	TGTGCCAGCAGCTACAGGGATGGGTACAATGAGCAGTTCTTC	CASSYRDGYNEQFF
-	TRBV7-8	TRBJ2-1	-	TGTGCCAGTACTAGGGATCAGAATGAGCAGTTCTTC	CASTRDQNEQFF
-	TRBV5-6	TRBJ1-6	-	TGTGCCAGCAGCCCCAAAGGGAGGGCGATGTCTTCACCCCTCCACTTT	CASSPKGRAMSSPLHF
-	TRBV11-3	TRBJ1-1	-	TGTGCCAGCACCCCAAGCGGGATAAACACTGAAGCTTTCTTT	CASTPSGINTEAFF
-	TRBV12-3/TRBV12-4	TRBJ1-5	-	TGTGCCAGCAACACAGGCAATCAGCCCCAGCATTTT	CASNTGNQPQHF
-	TRBV5-1	TRBJ2-2	few	TGCGCCAGCCGAGACCCCAGGGAGGCCGGGGAGCTGTTTTTT	CASRDPREAGELFF
-	TRBV4-2	TRBJ2-3	few	TGTGCCAGCACTACGGGCAGGGGAGATACGCAGTATTTT	CASTTGRGDTQYF
TRBD2	TRBV28	TRBJ2-3	-	TGTGCCAGCAAAGCCCCTAGCGGGTTAGATACGCAGTATTTT	CASKAPSGLDTQYF
-	TRBV12-3/TRBV12-4	TRBJ2-5	once	TGTGCCAGCAGCCTGCTATGGGAGACCCAGTACTTC	CASSLLWETQYF
-	TRBV29-1	TRBJ2-3	-	TGCAGCGTTGGGGCCCGACTAGCAGATACGCAGTATTTT	CSVGARLADTQYF
TRBD1	TRBV3-1/TRBV3-2	TRBJ1-1	-	TGTGCCAGCCATGGGACAGGCACTGAAGCTTTCTTT	CASHGTGTEAFF
-	TRBV2	TRBJ2-4	-	TGTGCCAGCCTAAAGACAGTAAACATTCAGTACTTC	CASLKTVNIQYF
-	TRBV14	TRBJ2-3	-	TGTGCCAGCAGCCTTCTGGGAGGACTTACCACAGATACGCAGTATTTT	CASSLLGGLTTDTQYF
-	TRBV29-1	TRBJ1-1	once	TGCAGCGGGCAGATTCACACTGAAGCTTTCTTT	CSGQIHTEAFF
TRBD2	TRBV4-1	TRBJ2-3	-	TGCGCCAGCAGCCAAGATCCTAGCGGGGGGGCCGCAGATACGCAGTATTTT	CASSQDPSGGAADTQYF
TRBD1	TRBV27	TRBJ1-3	-	TGTGCCAGCAGTCCAGGGACAGGGAACGCTGGAAACACCATATATTTT	CASSPGTGNAGNTIYF
-	TRBV3-1/TRBV3-2	TRBJ2-5	-	TGTGCCAGCAGCCAAGATGTTGAGGAGACCCAGTACTTC	CASSQDVEETQYF
-	TRBV11-3	TRBJ1-1	once	TGTGCCAGCAGCTCCCGGTCCGGACAGAACACTGAAGCTTTCTTT	CASSSRSGQNTEAFF
TRBD1	TRBV10-3	TRBJ1-1	-	TGTGCCACCCAACAGGGGGCCCAGAACACTGAAGCTTTCTTT	CATQQGAQNTEAFF
-	TRBV13	TRBJ1-3	-	TGTGCCAGCGCAGACAGTAACTCTGGAAACACCATATATTTT	CASADSNSGNTIYF
TRBD2	TRBV27	TRBJ2-1	-	TGTGCCAGCAGGGCACTAGCGAGCTACTACAATGAGCAGTTCTTC	CASRALASYYNEQFF
-	TRBV7-2	TRBJ1-6	-	TGTGCCAGCACCGAGGGAAATTCACCCCTCCACTTT	CASTEGNSPLHF
TRBD1	TRBV6-6	TRBJ1-5	few	TGTGCCAGCAGCTCTCTAGACAGGGGAAATCAGCCCCAGCATTTT	CASSSLDRGNQPQHF
-	TRBV11-2	TRBJ2-1	-	TGTGCCAGCAGCTTAAGGGGGTCCTACAATGAGCAGTTCTTC	CASSLRGSYNEQFF
TRBD1	TRBV5-1	TRBJ1-4	once	TGCGCCAGCAGCGTGGGACAGAGGAATGAAAAACTGTTTTTT	CASSVGQRNEKLFF
-	TRBV5-4	TRBJ2-5	-	TGTGCCAGCAGCGGAAATGTAGGGAGCCAGGAGACCCAGTACTTC	CASSGNVGSQETQYF
TRBD1	TRBV27	TRBJ2-3	once	TGTGCCAGCAGGGCGGCCCGGGACAGCCATGCTAGTTGGGGGTCGAGGGATACGCAGTATTTT	CASRAARDSHASWGSRDTQYF
-	TRBV18	TRBJ1-3	-	TGTGCCAGCTCACCAATCCAGGCCGCTCGGGGAAACACCATATATTTT	CASSPIQAARGNTIYF
-	TRBV6-1	TRBJ1-2	-	TGTGCCAGCAGTGACGGCGGCGGCTACACCTTC	CASSDGGGYTF
-	TRBV6-1	TRBJ1-3	-	TGTGCCAGCAGTGAATCAGGGGCTGGAAACACCATATATTTT	CASSESGAGNTIYF
-	TRBV3-1/TRBV3-2	TRBJ1-2	-	TGTGCCAGCAGCCAGCAGGGGACCGACTATGGCTACACCTTC	CASSQQGTDYGYTF
-	TRBV4-1	TRBJ2-1	-	TGCGCCAGCAGCCAAGACGATAGGAAGGGGTATGAGCAGTTCTTC	CASSQDDRKGYEQFF
-	TRBV2	TRBJ1-6	-	TGTGCCAGCAGTGAAATACAGAATTCACCCCTCCACTTT	CASSEIQNSPLHF
-	TRBV2	TRBJ1-2	-	TGTGCCAGCTCGGTCGGAGACTATGGCTACACCTTC	CASSVGDYGYTF
TRBD2	TRBV7-2	TRBJ2-3	-	TGTGCCAGCAGCTCCCGGACTAGCGGGAGCATATATACGCAGTATTTT	CASSSRTSGSIYTQYF
-	TRBV27	TRBJ1-6	-	TGTGCCAGCAGGTGGCAGGGTCGCTCCTATAATTCACCCCTCCACTTT	CASRWQGRSYNSPLHF
TRBD2	TRBV30	TRBJ2-1	-	TGTGCCTGGAGCCCGGGGAGGACTAGCGGGGAAGCAAATGAGCAGTTCTTC	CAWSPGRTSGEANEQFF
-	TRBV7-2	TRBJ1-6	-	TGTGCCAGCAGCTCAAGACAGGATGGCTTAAATTCACCCCTCCACTTT	CASSSRQDGLNSPLHF